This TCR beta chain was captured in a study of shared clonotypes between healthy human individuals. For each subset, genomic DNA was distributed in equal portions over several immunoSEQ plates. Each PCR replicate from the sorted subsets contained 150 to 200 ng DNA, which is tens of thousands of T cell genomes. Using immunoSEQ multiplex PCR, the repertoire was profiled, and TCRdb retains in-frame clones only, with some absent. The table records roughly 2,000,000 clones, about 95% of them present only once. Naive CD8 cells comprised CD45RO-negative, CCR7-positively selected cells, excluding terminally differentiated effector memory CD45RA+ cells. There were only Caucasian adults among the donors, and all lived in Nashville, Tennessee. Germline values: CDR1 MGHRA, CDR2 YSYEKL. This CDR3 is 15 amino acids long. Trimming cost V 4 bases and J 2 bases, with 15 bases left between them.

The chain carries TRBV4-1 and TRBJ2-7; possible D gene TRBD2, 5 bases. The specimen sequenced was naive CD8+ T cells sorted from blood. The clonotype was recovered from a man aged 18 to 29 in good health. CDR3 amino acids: CASSPGSGNPYEQYF. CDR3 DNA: TGCGCCAGCAGCCCAGGAAGCGGCAATCCCTACGAGCAGTACTTC.